This T cell receptor beta chain was identified during a study of somatic mutations in cytotoxic T cells in rheumatoid arthritis. Researchers isolated CD4+ and CD8+ cells by positive magnetic bead selection and then checked their purity by flow cytometry. Regarding the study as a whole: Nobody had found out which antigens the expanded CD8+ clones targeted. An increase in CD8+ clonality with age was seen in rheumatoid arthritis patients but not in healthy controls. Patients with a largest CD8+ clone exceeding 20% of CD8+ cells numbered about an eighth of the roughly 65.

V lost 8 bases to trimming and J lost 0 bases, with 8 bases between them. The CDR3 length is 13 residues. In germline, CDR1 is MNHNS, CDR2 SASEGT. Data came from immunoSEQ multiplex PCR; TCRdb stores just in-frame clones and leaves some out. The repertoire holds over 10,000 clones, roughly 80% seen once, with 12% to 15% in the top ten. Of note for this clone: Antigen specificity is unknown.

The sequenced sample consisted of CD8+ T cells sorted from blood. V and J are TRBV6-1 and TRBJ2-1; D may be TRBD1 (5 bases). This receptor was taken from a woman in her sixties in good health. Here the CDR3 reads CASRTNSYNEQFF. The CDR3 DNA sequence: TGTGCCAGCCGGACAAACTCCTACAATGAGCAGTTCTTC.